The next 20 T cell receptor beta chains were all read from a single sample in a study of human T cells and chemical hapten exposure. MiXCR, run by TCRdb on the RACE reads, gives a single entry per CDR3 protein. The data show more than 80,000 distinct CDR3 sequences, with around 9.3% seen just once and 5% held by the top ten. Time point indicated: patch test 2, 6 weeks after DPC sensitization. Treatment described: therapeutic diphenylcyclopropenone sensitization with weekly scalp DPC. The material was whole blood, obtained in connection with sensitization to the hapten diphenylcyclopropenone (DPC). The receptors here all came from a woman aged 50 to 60 with alopecia areata. Some clones in this sample may be carry-over from other donors' samples.

The V gene is TRBV29-1, the J gene TRBJ2-5, with 8 bases fitting TRBD1. Germline V gene data show CDR1 as SQVTM and CDR2 as ANQGSEA. Unmatched junction bases numbered 21, after V lost 5 bases and J lost 7 bases. The CDR3 runs to 17 residues. CDR3 sequence reads: CSVKLAAGDRPFGTQYF. The CDR3 coding sequence is TGCAGCGTTAAGCTTGCCGCCGGGGACAGGCCCTTTGGGACCCAGTACTTC.

The V call is TRBV27, the J call TRBJ1-2; possibly TRBD1 for D (5 bases). CDR3 length: 17 residues. In germline, CDR1 is MNHEY, CDR2 SMNVEV (reference sequence). Deletions cut 5 bases from V and 0 bases from J, with 19 bases between. The CDR3: CASSGTGFTSTNYGYTF. In DNA, the CDR3 is TGTGCCAGCAGTGGGACGGGATTTACCAGTACTAACTATGGCTACACCTTC.

This clonotype was counted between two and nine times. This chain links TRBV7-2 with TRBJ1-5, with D tentatively TRBD1 (5 bases). Trimming pared 1 base from V and 5 bases from J, leaving 12 bases between. CDR3 size: 15 residues. Germline V lookup: CDR1 SGHTA, CDR2 FQGNSA. This chain's CDR3 is CASSLGDGGYQPQHF. In nucleotides, the CDR3 is TGTGCCAGCAGCTTAGGGGACGGTGGGTATCAGCCCCAGCATTTT.

This clonotype showed up just a few times. The genes are TRBV6-1 and TRBJ2-7; possibly TRBD2 for D (6 bases). V was cut by 1 base and J by 3 bases, with 10 bases left in between. CDR3 size: 14 residues. Per germline, CDR1 MNHNS and CDR2 SASEGT. CDR3 loop: CASSEGGTNYEQYF. The CDR3 region has the DNA TGTGCCAGCAGTGAAGGCGGGACCAACTACGAGCAGTACTTC.

In this sample, this clonotype turned up many times. This chain connects TRBV6-1 to TRBJ2-3; D call uncertain. The CDR3 is 12 residues long. The germline gives CDR1 MNHNS, CDR2 SASEGT. Trimming shortened V by 4 bases and J by 0 bases, and 2 bases separated the two germline ends. CDR3 residues: CASSGSTDTQYF. CDR3 nucleotides: TGTGCCAGCAGTGGAAGCACAGATACGCAGTATTTT.

This clonotype was recorded at least ten times. The chain employs TRBV7-2 and TRBJ2-7; either TRBD1 or TRBD2 may supply D (5 bases each). Trimming removed 4 bases at V and 7 bases at J, with 17 bases between. Germline V gene lookup returns CDR1 SGHTA and CDR2 FQGNSA. The length of the CDR3 is 14 residues. This CDR3 is CASSSLLGVGEQYF. CDR3 nucleotides: TGTGCCAGCAGCTCCCTACTAGGGGTGGGGGAGCAGTACTTC.

This clonotype was counted ten times or more. CDR3: CASSPGSSGSYEQYF. The CDR3 DNA reads TGTGCCAGCAGTCCAGGGTCTAGCGGAAGCTACGAGCAGTACTTC. The chain carries TRBV6-5 and TRBJ2-7; TRBD2 matches at 7 bases. Trimming cost V 5 bases and J 3 bases; bases outside gene matches: 10. The CDR3 runs to 15 residues. CDR1 MNHEY and CDR2 SVGAGI come from the germline V gene.

The V gene is TRBV29-1, the J gene TRBJ1-4, with 7 bases matching TRBD1. This CDR3 contains 14 residues. Germline V gene data show CDR1 as SQVTM and CDR2 as ANQGSEA. The junction had 8 bases not matched to a gene; V was cut back by 4 bases and J by 6 bases. Written as DNA, the CDR3 is TGCAGCGTTGGAAAGACAGGGCTTTATGAAAAACTGTTTTTT. Translation gives CSVGKTGLYEKLFF.

About this clonotype: This may be a read error: a much more frequent sequence differs by one nucleotide. This chain connects TRBV20-1 to TRBJ2-7; TRBD2 aligns across 14 bases. CDR1 DFQATT and CDR2 SNEGSKA come from the germline V gene (reference sequence). The CDR3 sequence is 15 residues long. Written as DNA, the CDR3 is TGCAGTGCTAGAGAGGGACTAGCGGGAGCTTCCGAGCAGGACTTC. Amino acid sequence: CSAREGLAGASEQDF.

This chain connects TRBV2 to TRBJ1-5; possible D gene TRBD1, 5 bases. The CDR3 has 15 residues. V was pared by 6 bases and J by 0 bases, with 12 bases between. CDR1 is SNHLY and CDR2 is FYNNEI in the germline V gene. CDR3 bases: TGTGCCAGCAGGGGTGGGACGGTTAGCAATCAGCCCCAGCATTTT. Protein product: CASRGGTVSNQPQHF.

At least ten counts were recorded for this clonotype. The chain uses TRBV7-6 and TRBJ1-1, with D possibly TRBD1 on 5 matching bases. The CDR3 loop spans 17 amino acids. V lost 0 bases to trimming and J lost 1 base, with 15 bases between them. Germline lookup yields CDR1 SGHVS and CDR2 FNYEAQ. The chain's CDR3 is CASSLALGGFKNTEAFF. In DNA form, the CDR3 reads TGTGCCAGCAGCTTAGCGCTTGGGGGGTTTAAGAACACTGAAGCTTTCTTT.

This clonotype was recorded at least ten times. The J gene is TRBJ2-5, the V gene TRBV2; 8 bases match TRBD2. There are 16 residues in the CDR3. Germline-derived CDR1 and CDR2 are SNHLY and FYNNEI. Losses at the gene ends were 2 bases for V and 1 base for J; bases not matched to a gene: 6. The CDR3 spells CASSEFNSGIQETQYF. Written as DNA, the CDR3 is TGTGCCAGCAGTGAATTTAATAGCGGGATCCAAGAGACCCAGTACTTC.

At least ten counts were recorded for this clonotype. V is TRBV20-1 and J is TRBJ1-2; TRBD1 might be the D (5 bases). This CDR3 spans 15 amino acids. V dropped 3 bases and J dropped 0 bases, with 14 bases sitting between them. The germline V gene has CDR1 DFQATT and CDR2 SNEGSKA (reference sequence). In DNA form, the CDR3 reads TGCAGTGCTAGGGACGTGGGGGGAGCTAACTATGGCTACACCTTC. Its translation is CSARDVGGANYGYTF.

The genes are TRBV27 and TRBJ1-2, with TRBD1 matching 10 bases. Germline CDR1 reads MNHEY; CDR2 reads SMNVEV (reference sequence). Trimming took 1 base from V and 8 from J; bases not matched to a gene: 4. CDR3 length: 14 residues. DNA of the CDR3: TGTGCCAGCAGTTTATTAAGGACAGGGGGAGGCTACACCTTC. Protein product: CASSLLRTGGGYTF.

The table lists this clonotype with many counts. This rearrangement joins TRBV20-1 to TRBJ2-5; D is unresolved. Trimming cost V 3 bases and J 2 bases, with 4 bases left between them. The V gene's germline CDR1 is DFQATT and CDR2 SNEGSKA (reference sequence). The CDR3 loop spans 11 amino acids. DNA of the CDR3: TGCAGTGCTAGGCCACAAGAGACCCAGTACTTC. This codes for CSARPQETQYF.

This clonotype appeared many times. This sequence joins TRBV10-2 and TRBJ2-1; 10 nucleotides align to TRBD2. Unmatched junction bases numbered 11, after V lost 8 bases and J lost 7 bases. Germline CDR1 WSHSY, CDR2 SAAADI. The CDR3 runs 15 residues. The CDR3 nucleotides read TGCGCCAGCGGATATGGGGCTAGCGGGAGTAATGAGCAGTTCTTC. Encoded protein: CASGYGASGSNEQFF.

This clonotype was recorded at least ten times. J is TRBJ2-6 and V is TRBV12-3 or TRBV12-4, with no clear D. V lost 1 base and J lost 1, with 5 bases in between. This CDR3 spans 15 amino acids. The CDR3 DNA is TGTGCCAGCAGTTTAGGGCAATCTGGGGCCAACGTCCTGACTTTC. Residues: CASSLGQSGANVLTF.

This clonotype was observed a few times. J is TRBJ2-7 and V is TRBV10-3; 11 nucleotides line up with TRBD2. The CDR3 is made up of 17 amino acids. V was pared by 4 bases and J by 6 bases, with 14 bases of the junction left unmatched. The germline V gene encodes CDR1 ENHRY and CDR2 SYGVKD. In DNA, the CDR3 is TGTGCCATCAGTGGGAATCAAGGACTAGCGGGTAAGGGCGAGCAGTACTTC. It yields the protein CAISGNQGLAGKGEQYF.

In its sample, this clonotype was seen a few times. The chain joins TRBV29-1 to TRBJ1-1; 7 nucleotides agree with TRBD1. The CDR3 totals 12 residues. Germline values: CDR1 SQVTM, CDR2 ANQGSEA. Germline trimming cut 8 bases from V and 3 bases from J; bases unmatched to any gene: 6. The CDR3 DNA is TGCAGCATGGGACAGAAACACACTGAAGCTTTCTTT. Its translation: CSMGQKHTEAFF.

Ten or more counts support this clonotype. The chain recombines TRBV2 with TRBJ2-7; 11 nucleotides match TRBD1. V shed 10 bases and J 1 base; nucleotides not matched to a gene: 12. CDR3 length: 16 amino acids. Germline V lookup: CDR1 SNHLY, CDR2 FYNNEI. CDR3 coding DNA: TGTGCCACCCGAGGACAGGGGGCGTATGAATCCTACGAGCAGTACTTC. Residues: CATRGQGAYESYEQYF. The full variable domain, with the rest looked up from reference TRBV2 and TRBJ2-7, is EPEVTQTPSHQVTQMGQEVILRCVPISNHLYFYWYRQILGQKVEFLVSFYNNEISEKSEIFDDQFSVERPDGSNFTLKIRSTKLEDSAMYFCATRGQGAYESYEQYFGPGTRLTVT.